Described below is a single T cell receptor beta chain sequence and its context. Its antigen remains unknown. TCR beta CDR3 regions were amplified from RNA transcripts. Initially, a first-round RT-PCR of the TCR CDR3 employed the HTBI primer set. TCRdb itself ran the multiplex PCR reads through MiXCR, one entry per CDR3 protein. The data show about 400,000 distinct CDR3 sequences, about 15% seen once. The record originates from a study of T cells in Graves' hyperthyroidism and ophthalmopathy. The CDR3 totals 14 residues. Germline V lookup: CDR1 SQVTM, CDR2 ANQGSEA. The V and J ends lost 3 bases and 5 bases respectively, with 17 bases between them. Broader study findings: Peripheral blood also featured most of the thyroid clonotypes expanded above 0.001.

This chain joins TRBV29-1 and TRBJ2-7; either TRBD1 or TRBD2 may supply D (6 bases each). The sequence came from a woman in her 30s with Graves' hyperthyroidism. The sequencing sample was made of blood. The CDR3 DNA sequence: TGCAGCGTTGACTCCACAACGGGGGCGAACGAGCAGTACTTC. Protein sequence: CSVDSTTGANEQYF.